What follows are 2 T cell receptor beta chains derived from one specimen sequenced in a study of lymphopenia after photon versus proton radiotherapy. Using immunoSEQ multiplex PCR, the repertoire was profiled, and TCRdb retains in-frame clones only, with some absent. The sample records 2,000 or so clones, roughly 79% being singletons. The material sequenced was peripheral blood, taken from a patient treated with photon-based radiotherapy. The receptors come from an elderly man with cholangiocarcinoma.

The chain carries TRBV25-1 and TRBJ1-4; 10 positions agree with TRBD1. CDR1 is MGHDK and CDR2 is SYGVNS in the germline V gene. This CDR3 has 15 amino acids. With V trimmed by 2 bases and J by 7 bases, 4 bases remained unmatched. The chain's CDR3 is CASSETTGGGEKLFF. The CDR3 DNA reads as TGTGCCAGCAGTGAAACGACAGGGGGCGGTGAAAAACTGTTTTTT.

This chain connects TRBV18 to TRBJ2-2, with D possibly TRBD1 on 6 matching bases. The CDR3 is 16 residues long. Germline CDR1 is KGHSH and CDR2 is LQKENI. V dropped 1 base and J dropped 5 bases, with 14 bases sitting between them. The CDR3 region has the DNA TGTGCCAGCTCACCACGGACAGTATCTTCGACCGGGGAGCTGTTTTTT. Translating it yields CASSPRTVSSTGELFF. Complete variable domain (other parts from reference TRBV18 and TRBJ2-2): NAGVMQNPRHLVRRRGQEARLRCSPMKGHSHVYWYRQLPEEGLKFMVYLQKENIIDESGMPKERFSAEFPKEGPSILRIQQVVRGDSAAYFCASSPRTVSSTGELFFGEGSRLTVL.